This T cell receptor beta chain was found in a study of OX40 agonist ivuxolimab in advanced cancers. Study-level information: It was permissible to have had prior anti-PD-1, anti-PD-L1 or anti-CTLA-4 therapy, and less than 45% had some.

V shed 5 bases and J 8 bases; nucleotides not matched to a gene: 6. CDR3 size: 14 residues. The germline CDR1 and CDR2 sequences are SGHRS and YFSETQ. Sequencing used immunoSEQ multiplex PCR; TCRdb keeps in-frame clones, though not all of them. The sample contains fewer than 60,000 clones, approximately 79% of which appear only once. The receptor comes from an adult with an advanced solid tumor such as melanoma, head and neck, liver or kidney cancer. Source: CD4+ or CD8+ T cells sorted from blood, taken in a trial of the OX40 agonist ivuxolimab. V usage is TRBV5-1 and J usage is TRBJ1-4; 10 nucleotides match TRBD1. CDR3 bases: TGCGCCAGCAGTCCCCCGGGACAGGGGGAAAAACTGTTTTTT. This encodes CASSPPGQGEKLFF.